This T cell receptor (beta chain) was obtained from a study of T-cell memory formation after mild COVID-19. The wider study: The two donors had largely donor-specific TCR clusters. Whole-study findings and limits: While clones contracting from day 15 to 85 were balanced between CD4 and CD8, later expanders leaned CD4+.

TCRdb reanalysed the 5' RACE reads using MiXCR and keeps one entry per CDR3 protein. The sample yields approximately 400,000 distinct CDR3 sequences, roughly 18% seen once. Details on this clonotype: Its antigen remains unidentified.

V was trimmed by 2 bases and J by 3 bases, leaving 11 bases between them. Germline V gene data show CDR1 as KGHSH and CDR2 as LQKENI. The CDR3 consists of 14 residues. Source material: PBMCs or a T cell subset sorted from them (not recorded which). This clonotype was sampled from a man aged 18-30 years who had mild COVID-19 (a few samples of this study predate the infection). Cell type and time point are not known. This rearrangement joins TRBV18 to TRBJ2-7, with D uncertain. In nucleotides, the CDR3 is TGTGCCAGCTCACCAGCTCGGGCTCTCTACGAGCAGTACTTC. Protein sequence: CASSPARALYEQYF.